This T cell receptor (beta chain) was found in a study of response to subunit inactivated influenza vaccine. Each CDR3 protein is one row after TCRdb ran MiXCR on the RT-PCR reads. The table lists around 540,000 distinct CDR3 sequences, 10% to 15% of them singletons. This clonotype turned up a few times. The sequence was obtained from a man aged 45 to 65 who received an inactivated influenza vaccine. This sample comprised PBMCs from blood, obtained on the day of vaccination.

This chain's CDR3 is CASRKTMGGETGELFF. CDR3 nucleotide sequence: TGCGCCAGCAGAAAAACTATGGGCGGGGAAACCGGGGAGCTGTTTTTT. V and J are TRBV5-1 and TRBJ2-2; possibly TRBD2 for D (6 bases). V gave up 5 bases and J gave up 5 bases, with 19 bases separating them. Germline V gene sequence: CDR1 SGHRS, CDR2 YFSETQ. CDR3 length equals 16 residues. The whole variable domain, filled in from reference TRBV5-1 and TRBJ2-2, reads KAGVTQTPRYLIKTRGQQVTLSCSPISGHRSVSWYQQTPGQGLQFLFEYFSETQRNKGNFPGRFSGRQFSNSRSEMNVSTLELGDSALYLCASRKTMGGETGELFFGEGSRLTVL.